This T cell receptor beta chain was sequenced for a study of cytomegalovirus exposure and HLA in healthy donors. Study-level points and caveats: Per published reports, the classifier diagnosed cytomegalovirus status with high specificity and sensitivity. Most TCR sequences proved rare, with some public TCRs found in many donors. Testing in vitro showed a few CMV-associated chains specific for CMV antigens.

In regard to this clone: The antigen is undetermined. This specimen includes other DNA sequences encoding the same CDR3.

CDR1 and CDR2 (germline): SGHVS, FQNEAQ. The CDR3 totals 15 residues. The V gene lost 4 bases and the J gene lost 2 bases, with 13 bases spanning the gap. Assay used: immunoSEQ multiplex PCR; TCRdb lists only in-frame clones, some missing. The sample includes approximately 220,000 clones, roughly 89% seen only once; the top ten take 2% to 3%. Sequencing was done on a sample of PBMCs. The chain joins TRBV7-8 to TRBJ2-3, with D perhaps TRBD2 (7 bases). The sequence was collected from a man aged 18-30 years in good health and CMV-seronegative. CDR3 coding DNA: TGTGCCAGCAGCTCTAGGGGGGGTCACACAGATACGCAGTATTTT. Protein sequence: CASSSRGGHTDTQYF.